The following is a TCR beta chain sequence with its context. This clone was detected only a few times. Its cognate antigen has yet to be identified. Base quality data are lacking; no much larger clone is found one base away. TCRbeta CDR3 regions were amplified from genomic DNA using the immunoSEQ Assay, a bias-controlled multiplex PCR. As for the original processing: The number of nucleated cells in each sample was estimated from the amplification of reference gene primers within the assay. To quantify the absolute abundance of each unique TCRbeta CDR3 rearrangement, sequence reads were collapsed and filtered. For each sample, productive Simpson clonality was calculated as the square root of Simpson's diversity index across productive rearrangements. Drawn from immuneACCESS, this table holds only the in-frame rearrangements with V and J called that TCRdb kept. Clones are partly lost; checked studies trace under half to an unresolved V gene and leave the rest unexplained. V, J and clone size are those of that table, while D and trimming were read from the DNA. In all, the sample holds 250,000 or so clones, and over 65% of those were seen once. Jointly, the top ten make up about 3% of the sample.

CDR1 and CDR2 are read off the germline V gene as KGHSH and LQKENI. From the cysteine through the phenylalanine, the CDR3 covers 13 amino acids. Only CDR3 DNA is held: 39 bases, read in frame from base 1. V drops 3 bases and J drops 3 bases, leaving 8 bases in between. The data were taken from a study of blood T cell repertoires in COVID-19 (dated by TCRdb to about 2020). With regard to the full study: Samples covering the acute and convalescent phases of COVID-19 were provided by collaborators in the United States, Italy and Spain. Where HLA class I and class II types were available, the types were taken from metadata supplied by the sample provider, not from assay-based typing. A de-identified subject ID, COVID-19 status, age in years and sex were almost always included in the sample metadata. The samples were drawn from two sources: the first 160 participants of the ongoing ImmuneRACE study, and over 950 subjects contributed by 6 global collaborators. The material from the prospective study consisted of cDNA or gDNA derived from T cells, B-cell-depleted T cells, or PBMCs. Subjects who had been exposed to COVID-19, were actively infected with it, or had recovered from it provided the deeply sampled blood TCRbeta repertoires that made up the dataset. The repertoires were released in a freely available public database intended as a resource for research on the immune response to SARS-CoV-2. The full study reports these points: The quantity of clinical and demographic metadata differed by source and by participant and was supplied without curation.

The collaborating institutions used their own protocols to collect whole blood in K2EDTA tubes. For TCRbeta analysis, collaborator samples were shipped as frozen whole blood, as isolated PBMCs, or as DNA extracted from either sample type. This clonotype was sampled from a woman of 80 years or more with acute or convalescent COVID-19. The chain is made from TRBV18 and TRBJ1-1, with the D gene not confidently named. The specimen sequenced was peripheral blood. The CDR3 reads as follows: CASSPRGDTEAFF. The DNA sequence is as follows: TGTGCCAGCTCACCTCGCGGGGACACTGAAGCTTTCTTT.